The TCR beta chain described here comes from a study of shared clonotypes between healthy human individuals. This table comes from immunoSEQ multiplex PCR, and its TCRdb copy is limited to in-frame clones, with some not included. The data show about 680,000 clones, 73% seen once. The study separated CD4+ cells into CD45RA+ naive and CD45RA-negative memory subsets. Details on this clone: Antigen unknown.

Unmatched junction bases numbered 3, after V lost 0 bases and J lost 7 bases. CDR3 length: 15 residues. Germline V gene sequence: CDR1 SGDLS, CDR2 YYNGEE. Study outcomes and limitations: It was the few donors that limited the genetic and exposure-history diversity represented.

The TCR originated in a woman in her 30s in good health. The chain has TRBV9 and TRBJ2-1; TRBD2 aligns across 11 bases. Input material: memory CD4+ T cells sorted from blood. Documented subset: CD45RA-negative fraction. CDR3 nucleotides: TGTGCCAGCAGCGTAGGACTAGCGGGAACGAATGAGCAGTTCTTC. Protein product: CASSVGLAGTNEQFF.